This T cell receptor beta chain was observed in a study of cytomegalovirus exposure and HLA in healthy donors (dated by TCRdb to 2016 to 2017). Study-level background: An earlier analysis of approximately 550 of the donors reported more than 250 Gb of sequence data and some 120 million unique TCR beta sequences from 150 million to 200 million T cells. An early release covering roughly 640 HLA-typed donors comprised about 310 gigabases of sequencing data and some 79 million unique TCR sequences. Of the roughly 410 genotyped donors, approximately 81% were placed in the genetic ancestry cluster associated with self-reported Caucasian donors. The aim of the study was to test whether cataloging public T cell receptors could identify signatures of past pathogen exposure. Using immunosequencing, the study profiled T cell repertoires from 666 subjects and related those repertoires to cytomegalovirus serostatus. Along with the roughly 700-subject first cohort, a separate validation cohort of around 120 different subjects was used. High-throughput TCR immunosequencing, statistical association of individual TCRs with disease status, and machine learning were combined to predict cytomegalovirus infection status. A later analysis re-analyzed previously published TCR beta repertoires from roughly 690 donors and added high-resolution HLA genotyping to study TCR occurrence patterns. In the later analysis, no new phenotypic data were used to find candidate immune exposures; instead, reliance was placed on TCR beta sequences and their occurrence across donors. To decide whether each TCR beta V gene segment behaved as functional or pseudogenic, an earlier analysis of approximately 590 of the donors relied on high-throughput TCR beta sequencing. Donor age, sex, ethnicity and CMV serostatus were compiled together with the repertoire data. In a later genetic analysis, genome-wide SNP genotypes for about 55% of the 666 donors were used, and that subset was treated as a discovery cohort. Every repertoire in the discovery cohort had been generated on one and the same sequencing platform. Both class I and class II loci were covered by HLA typing, at four-digit resolution. Typing coverage differed by locus: A, B, C, DRB1 and DQB1 were typed in about 620-640 donors, DQA1 in 500 to 550, DPA1 in approximately 600, and DPB1 in 450 to 490. Four to six DR-DQ haplotypes were handled as single units for association and clustering, since linkage in the cohort was strong. On average, roughly 240,000 unique TCR beta nucleotide sequences were sequenced per donor among a few hundred genotyped donors of the cohort, with 15% to 20% of those sequences being non-productive. The study at large found these results: The study listed over 150 TCR beta chains as associated with cytomegalovirus. The classifier was reported to diagnose cytomegalovirus status with high specificity and sensitivity in both the original and validation cohorts. In vitro tests confirmed that three of the cytomegalovirus-associated TCR beta chains recognize cytomegalovirus antigens. Roughly uniform sequencing depth across donors was assumed in presence/absence analyses, although this assumption may not hold. In an earlier analysis of approximately 590 of the donors, most TCR beta V segments appeared in productive rearrangements about 87% or about 30% of the time, broadly matching IMGT annotations. Correlated functional status among segregating V segments might be attributable to linkage disequilibrium, but an unknown experimental factor could not be ruled out. Compared with the approximately 700-donor mean, donors in an Asian-associated ancestry cluster had fewer N-insertions in productive TCRs, according to a later genetic analysis. Across donors, most TCR sequences were observed very rarely, whereas some public TCRs were present in many individuals. The authors suggested that the approach could potentially be generalized to other disease states and immunological phenotypes. A cluster of highly shared sequence variants was judged likely to be a technical artifact of the sequencing pipeline. An association between a missense DCLRE1C variant and V-gene and J-gene trimming of TCR beta chains was found in a later genetic analysis and replicated in an independent cohort. The cohort was sequenced for TCR beta chains only, and without alpha or paired-chain data the features that could be detected were limited. Most CMV-associated TCR beta chains appeared to be HLA-restricted in a later analysis, and the HLA associations seemed to be driven largely by CMV exposure. Several of the top co-occurrence clusters appeared to be linked to parvovirus B19, influenza, CMV and Epstein-Barr virus, according to a later analysis. Because some donors lacked HLA typing at each locus, the association tests relied only on the typed subset. CMV serostatus was the only immune exposure information available for the cohort. A further reported finding was that TCR beta sequences accurately predicted the HLA-A and HLA-B alleles for most subjects in the first cohort. At a false discovery rate of 0.05, a later analysis linked 16,951 TCR beta sequences to specific HLA alleles. Because counts were too low, more than 15 rarely observed V segments, including chromosome 9 orphons, were excluded from the earlier analysis of 500 to 700 of the donors. Assigning TCR associations to individual alleles was difficult when HLA alleles, especially DR and DQ, strongly co-occurred. In a later analysis, HLA-associated TCR beta chains showed more clonal expansion and lower generation probabilities than non-associated chains that were equally common. Because the 87-base-pair reads could not distinguish some IMGT-functional V segments, including TRBV6-2 and TRBV6-3, those segments were excluded. A later analysis found that TCR association rates varied across HLA loci, with DRB1 alleles showing the most associated TCRs and HLA-C alleles the fewest.

In total, over 600 healthy bone marrow donors made up the cohort. Cohort members were all nominally healthy when sampled, although unrecorded immune exposures were likely present. The donor tested CMV seropositive, placing the donor among the 289 seropositive members of the cohort. A peripheral blood sample was provided by each donor, and peripheral blood mononuclear cells were used for TCR beta sequencing. Genomic DNA was extracted from the blood cell samples with the Qiagen DNeasy Blood Extraction Kit. The germline V gene supplies CDR1 ENHRY and CDR2 SYGVKD. Germline trimming amounts to 10 bases on V and 0 bases on J, with 4 as the count of junction bases outside the gene matches. The CDR3 runs 13 residues from the cysteine to the phenylalanine. Here the CDR3 DNA is all that survives: 39 bases in frame from base 1. Libraries were constructed by the immunoSEQ multiplex PCR assay. The multiplex PCR relied on a mix of 60 forward primers for TCR Vbeta segments and 13 reverse primers for TCR Jbeta segments. The CDR3 region of rearranged TCR beta genes was amplified from genomic DNA by a multiplex PCR assay. Amplified TCR beta libraries were sequenced as 87-base-pair reads on the Illumina HiSeq System. The original pipeline was this. Across the 666 repertoires, a later analysis counted roughly 77 million unique TCR beta chains, approximately 10 million of which were shared by at least two donors. A nearest-neighbor algorithm error-corrected the raw reads and collapsed the reads into unique sequences, merging closely related sequences to remove PCR and sequencing errors. CDR3 sequences were aligned to IMGT reference sequences to assign V, D and J gene segments. For a sequence to be retained, a match of at least six nucleotides to both a V gene segment and a J gene segment was required. A rearrangement counted as productive if the CDR3 had no stop codons and remained in frame with V and J, and every other rearrangement counted as non-productive. Following IMGT convention, CDR3 was defined as the stretch from the second conserved V-encoded cysteine to the conserved J-encoded phenylalanine. Sequences without an unambiguous match to a single V gene segment were excluded from the earlier analysis of about 640 of the donors. An earlier analysis of about 600 of the donors called V segments functional above 56.7% productive rearrangements and segregating when the between-donor standard deviation exceeded 5%. A statistical classification framework was built to diagnose cytomegalovirus status from the catalog of TCR beta chain sequences. V and J gene assignment, in a later analysis, came from comparing TCR nucleotide sequences with IMGT/GENE-DB human TR gene sequences. Using the TCRdist pipeline, a later analysis assigned CDR3 sequences along with most-parsimonious VDJ recombination scenarios. In a later analysis, every TCR beta chain was defined by the combination of its CDR3 amino acid sequence and its V-gene family, and reads without a unique V-gene family were dropped. As a way to deal with suspected cross-contamination and a sequencing artifact, a later analysis dropped 450 to 600 nucleotide sequences that were highly shared and had low generation probability. In a later analysis, a clonal expansion index was calculated for each public chain from normalized within-repertoire ranks of inferred template counts. Generation probabilities in a later analysis came from a VDJ recombination model fitted to out-of-frame rearrangements, and those results were checked against IGoR. A later analysis scored TCR-TCR, TCR-HLA and TCR-CMV co-occurrence with hypergeometric tests, applying a repertoire-size bias correction to TCR pairs. To estimate false discovery rates, a later analysis permuted the HLA or CMV assignments 20 times. A later analysis grouped co-occurring TCRs with DBSCAN, adding TCRdist sequence similarity when clustering within HLA-allele-positive subsets. Repertoires with fewer than 30,000 or more than 120,000 public chains, plus five repertoires with anomalous nucleotide sharing, were excluded from co-occurrence clustering. Here the immuneACCESS table is served through TCRdb, limited to in-frame sequences with V and J called. Missing clones are a known gap in these copies; in checked studies unresolved V genes cover under half, and the rest lacks a known reason. D and trimming come from the DNA, and the V and J calls and clone size come from that table. In all, the sample holds 110,000 to 150,000 clones, and more than 80% of those were seen once. About 4.1% of the sample lies in the top ten.

This clone has a single count. Its antigen is still unknown. No base quality values were provided; no much bigger clone lies one nucleotide off. The source is a middle-aged woman in good health and CMV-seropositive. The chain uses TRBV10-3 and TRBJ1-2; the central 8 bases match TRBD1. Sequencing was done on a sample of PBMCs. The encoded CDR3 is CATGGNANYGYTF. DNA sequence: TGTGCCACAGGGGGCAATGCTAACTATGGCTACACCTTC.